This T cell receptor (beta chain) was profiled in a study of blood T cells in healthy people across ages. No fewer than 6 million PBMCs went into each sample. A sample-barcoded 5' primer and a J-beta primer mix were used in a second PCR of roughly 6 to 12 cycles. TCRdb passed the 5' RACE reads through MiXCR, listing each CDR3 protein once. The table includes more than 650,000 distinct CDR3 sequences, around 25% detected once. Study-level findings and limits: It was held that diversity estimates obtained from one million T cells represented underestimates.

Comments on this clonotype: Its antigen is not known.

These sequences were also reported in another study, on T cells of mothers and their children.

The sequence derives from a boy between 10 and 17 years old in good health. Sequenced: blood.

The CDR3 sequence: CASSLWDSESATNEKLFF. Here the CDR3 DNA reads TGCGCCAGCAGCTTGTGGGATTCGGAGAGTGCAACTAATGAAAAACTGTTTTTT. The gene calls are TRBV5-1 and TRBJ1-4; D is unclear. Deletions cut 1 base from V and 0 bases from J, with 16 bases between. Germline V gives CDR1 SGHRS, CDR2 YFSETQ. This CDR3 has 18 amino acids.